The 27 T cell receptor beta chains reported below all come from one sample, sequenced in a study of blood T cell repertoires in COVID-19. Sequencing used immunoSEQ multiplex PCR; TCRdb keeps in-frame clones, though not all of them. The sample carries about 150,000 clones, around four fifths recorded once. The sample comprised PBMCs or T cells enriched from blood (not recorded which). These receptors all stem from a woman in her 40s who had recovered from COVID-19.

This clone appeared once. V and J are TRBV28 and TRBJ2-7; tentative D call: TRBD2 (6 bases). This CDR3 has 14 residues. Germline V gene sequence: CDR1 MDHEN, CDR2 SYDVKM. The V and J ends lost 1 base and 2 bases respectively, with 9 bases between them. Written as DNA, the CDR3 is TGTGCCAGCAGTTTATTCGGGGGAGCCTACGAGCAGTACTTC. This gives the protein CASSLFGGAYEQYF.

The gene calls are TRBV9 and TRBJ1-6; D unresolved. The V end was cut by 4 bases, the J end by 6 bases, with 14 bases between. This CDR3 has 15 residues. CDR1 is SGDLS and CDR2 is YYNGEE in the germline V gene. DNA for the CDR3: TGTGCCAGCAGCCCGGCCGCGGCCCCTAATTCACCCCTCCACTTT. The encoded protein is CASSPAAAPNSPLHF.

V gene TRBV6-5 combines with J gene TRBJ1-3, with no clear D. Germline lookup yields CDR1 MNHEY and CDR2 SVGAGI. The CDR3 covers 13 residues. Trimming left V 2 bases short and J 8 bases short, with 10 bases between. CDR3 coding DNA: TGTGCCAGCAGTTACGCCTACGGGGACACCATATATTTT. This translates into CASSYAYGDTIYF.

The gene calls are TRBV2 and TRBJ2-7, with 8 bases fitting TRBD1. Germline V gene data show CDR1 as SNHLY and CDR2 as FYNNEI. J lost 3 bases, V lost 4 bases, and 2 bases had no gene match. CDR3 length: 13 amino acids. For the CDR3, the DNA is TGTGCCAGCAGTGGACAGGGGCTCTACGAGCAGTACTTC. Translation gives CASSGQGLYEQYF.

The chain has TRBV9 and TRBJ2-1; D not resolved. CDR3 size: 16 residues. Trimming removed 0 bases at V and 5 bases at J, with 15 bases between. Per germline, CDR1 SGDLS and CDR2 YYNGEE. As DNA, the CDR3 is TGTGCCAGCAGCGTAGTAGACGGCCTAGGTAACAATGAGCAGTTCTTC. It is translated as CASSVVDGLGNNEQFF.

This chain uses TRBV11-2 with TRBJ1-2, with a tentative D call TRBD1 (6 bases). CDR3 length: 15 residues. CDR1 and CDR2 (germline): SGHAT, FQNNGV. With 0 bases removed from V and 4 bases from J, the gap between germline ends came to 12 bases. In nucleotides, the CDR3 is TGTGCCAGCAGCTTAGACCCAGGGGCAATCTATGGCTACACCTTC. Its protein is CASSLDPGAIYGYTF. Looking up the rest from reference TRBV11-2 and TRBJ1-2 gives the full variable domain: EAGVAQSPRYKIIEKRQSVAFWCNPISGHATLYWYQQILGQGPKLLIQFQNNGVVDDSQLPKDRFSAERLKGVDSTLKIQPAKLEDSAVYLCASSLDPGAIYGYTFGSGTRLTVV.

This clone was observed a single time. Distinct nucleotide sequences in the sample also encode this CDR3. Here the CDR3 reads CASSRDSYGYTF. In nucleotides, the CDR3 is TGTGCCAGCAGCAGGGACTCCTATGGCTACACCTTC. J is TRBJ1-2 and V is TRBV7-9, with a possible D match to TRBD1 (5 bases). Germline lookup yields CDR1 SEHNR and CDR2 FQNEAQ (reference sequence). The ends were cut back, 5 bases at V and 4 bases at J, with 8 bases in the middle. CDR3 length: 12 residues.

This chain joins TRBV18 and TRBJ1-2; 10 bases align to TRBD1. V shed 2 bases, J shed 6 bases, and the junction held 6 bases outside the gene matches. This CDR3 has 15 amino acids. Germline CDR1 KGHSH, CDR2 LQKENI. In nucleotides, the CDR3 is TGTGCCAGCTCACCATCGACAGGGGGCAGGGATGGCTACACCTTC. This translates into CASSPSTGGRDGYTF.

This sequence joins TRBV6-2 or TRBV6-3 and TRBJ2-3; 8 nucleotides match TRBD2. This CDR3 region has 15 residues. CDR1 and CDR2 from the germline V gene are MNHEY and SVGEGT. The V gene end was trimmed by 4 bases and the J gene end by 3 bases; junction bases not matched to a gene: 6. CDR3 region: CASSSSGGGTDTQYF. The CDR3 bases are TGTGCCAGCAGTTCAAGCGGGGGAGGGACAGATACGCAGTATTTT.

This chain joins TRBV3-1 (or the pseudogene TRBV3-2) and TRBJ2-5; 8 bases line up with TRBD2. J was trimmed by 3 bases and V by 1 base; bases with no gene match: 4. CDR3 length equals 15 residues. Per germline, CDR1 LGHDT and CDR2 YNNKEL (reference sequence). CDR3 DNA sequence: TGTGCCAGCAGCCAAGTCACTAGCGGAAAAGAGACCCAGTACTTC. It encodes CASSQVTSGKETQYF.

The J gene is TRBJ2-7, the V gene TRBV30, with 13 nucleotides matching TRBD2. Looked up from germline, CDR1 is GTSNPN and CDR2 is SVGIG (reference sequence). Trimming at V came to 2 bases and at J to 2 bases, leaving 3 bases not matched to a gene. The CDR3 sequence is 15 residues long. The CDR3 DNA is TGTGCCTGGAGTCCCGGACTAGCGGGAGCCTACGAGCAGTACTTC. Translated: CAWSPGLAGAYEQYF.

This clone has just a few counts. CDR3 sequence reads: CASSSREQGAQETQYF. In nucleotides, the CDR3 is TGCGCCAGCAGCTCGAGAGAACAGGGGGCTCAAGAGACCCAGTACTTC. The rearrangement uses TRBV5-1 and TRBJ2-5, with 9 bases aligning to TRBD1. In germline, CDR1 is SGHRS, CDR2 YFSETQ. The ends lost 3 bases at V and 2 bases at J; junction bases unmatched: 8. The CDR3 is 16 amino acids.

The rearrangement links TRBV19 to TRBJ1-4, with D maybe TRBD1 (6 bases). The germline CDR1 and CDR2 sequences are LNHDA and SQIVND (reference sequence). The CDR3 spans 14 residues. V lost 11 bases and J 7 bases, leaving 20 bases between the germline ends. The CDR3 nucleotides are TGTGCCGCCACATCCCAGGGGCGTAGTGAAAAACTGTTTTTT. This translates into CAATSQGRSEKLFF.

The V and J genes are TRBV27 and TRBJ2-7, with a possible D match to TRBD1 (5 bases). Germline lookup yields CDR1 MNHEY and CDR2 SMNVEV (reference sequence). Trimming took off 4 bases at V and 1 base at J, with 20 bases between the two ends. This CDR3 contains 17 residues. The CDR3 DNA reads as TGTGCCAGCAGTTCGACAGTGACGGCAAGTGGTTCCTACGAGCAGTACTTC. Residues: CASSSTVTASGSYEQYF.

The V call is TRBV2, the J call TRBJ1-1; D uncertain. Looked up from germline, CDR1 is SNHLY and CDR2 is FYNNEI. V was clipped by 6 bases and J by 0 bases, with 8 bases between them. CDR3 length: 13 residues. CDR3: CASRQKMNTEAFF. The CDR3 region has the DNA TGTGCCAGCAGACAAAAAATGAACACTGAAGCTTTCTTT.

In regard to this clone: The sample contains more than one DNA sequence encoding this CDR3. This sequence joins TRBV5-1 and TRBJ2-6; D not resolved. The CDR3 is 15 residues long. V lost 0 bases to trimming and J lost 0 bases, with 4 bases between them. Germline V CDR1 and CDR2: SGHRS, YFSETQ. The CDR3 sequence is CASSLAGSGANVLTF. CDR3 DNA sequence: TGCGCCAGCAGCTTGGCGGGCTCTGGGGCCAACGTCCTGACTTTC.

In DNA, the CDR3 is TGTGCCAGCAGTTTCCTTGGGGCTGAGCAGTTCTTC. This encodes CASSFLGAEQFF. V and J are TRBV12-3 or TRBV12-4 and TRBJ2-1; D may be TRBD1 (5 bases). Trimming stripped 3 bases from V and 9 bases from J, with 9 bases between. The CDR3 consists of 12 residues.

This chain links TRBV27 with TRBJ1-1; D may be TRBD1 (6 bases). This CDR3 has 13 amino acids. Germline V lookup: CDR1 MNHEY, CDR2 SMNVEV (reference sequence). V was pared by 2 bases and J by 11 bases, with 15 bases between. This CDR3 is CASSLGQGLGAFF. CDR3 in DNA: TGTGCCAGCAGTTTAGGCCAGGGGTTGGGGGCTTTCTTT.

Written as DNA, the CDR3 is TGTGCCAGCAGCCTAAGGGGGGGTACAAACTATGGCTACACCTTC. This gives the protein CASSLRGGTNYGYTF. The J gene is TRBJ1-2, the V gene TRBV7-2, with a possible D match to TRBD1 (6 bases). The V end was cut by 5 bases, the J end by 2 bases, with 15 bases between. The length of the CDR3 is 15 residues. Germline V gives CDR1 SGHTA, CDR2 FQGNSA.

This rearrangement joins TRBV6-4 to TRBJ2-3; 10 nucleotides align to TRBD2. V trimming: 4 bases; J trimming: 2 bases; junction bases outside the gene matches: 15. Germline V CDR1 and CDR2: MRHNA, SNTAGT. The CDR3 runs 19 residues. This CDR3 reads CASSVLESLAGSPTDTQYF. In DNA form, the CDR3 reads TGTGCCAGCAGTGTCCTCGAGTCACTAGCGGGGTCCCCCACAGATACGCAGTATTTT.

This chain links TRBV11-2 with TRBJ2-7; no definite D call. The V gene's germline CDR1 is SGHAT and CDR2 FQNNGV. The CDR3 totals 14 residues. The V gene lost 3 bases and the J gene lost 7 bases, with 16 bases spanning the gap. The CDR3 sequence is CASSFRRNPSEQYF. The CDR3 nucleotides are TGTGCCAGCAGCTTCCGACGAAATCCTAGTGAGCAGTACTTC.

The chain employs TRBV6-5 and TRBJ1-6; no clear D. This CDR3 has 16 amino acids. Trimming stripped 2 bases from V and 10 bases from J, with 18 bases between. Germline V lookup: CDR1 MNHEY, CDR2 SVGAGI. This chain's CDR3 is CASSYDVSTTGSPLHF. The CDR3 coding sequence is TGTGCCAGCAGTTACGACGTGAGCACTACGGGGTCACCCCTCCACTTT.

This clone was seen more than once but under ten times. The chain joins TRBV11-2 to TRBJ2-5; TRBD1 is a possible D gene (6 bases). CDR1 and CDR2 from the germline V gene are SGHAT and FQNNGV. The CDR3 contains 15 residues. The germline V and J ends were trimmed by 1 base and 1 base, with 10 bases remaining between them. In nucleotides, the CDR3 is TGTGCCAGCAGCTTAGGCAGAGGGGGCCAAGAGACCCAGTACTTC. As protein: CASSLGRGGQETQYF.

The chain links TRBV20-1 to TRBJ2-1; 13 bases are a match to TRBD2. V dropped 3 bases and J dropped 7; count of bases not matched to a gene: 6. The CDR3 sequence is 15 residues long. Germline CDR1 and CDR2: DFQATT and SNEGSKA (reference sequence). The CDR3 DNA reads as TGCAGTGCTAGTCCACCGGGACTAGCGGGGAATGAGCAGTTCTTC. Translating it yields CSASPPGLAGNEQFF.

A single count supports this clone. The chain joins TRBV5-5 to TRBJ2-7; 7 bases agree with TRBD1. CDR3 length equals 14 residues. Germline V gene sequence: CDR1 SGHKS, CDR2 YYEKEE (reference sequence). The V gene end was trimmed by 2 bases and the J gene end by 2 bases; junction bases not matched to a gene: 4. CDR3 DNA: TGTGCCAGCAGCTTTCGGGACAGAACCTACGAGCAGTACTTC. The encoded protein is CASSFRDRTYEQYF.

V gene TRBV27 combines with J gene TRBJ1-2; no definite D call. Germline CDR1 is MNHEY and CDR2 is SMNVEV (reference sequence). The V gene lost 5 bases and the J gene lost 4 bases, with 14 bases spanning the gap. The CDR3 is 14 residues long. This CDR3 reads CASSARGQIYGYTF. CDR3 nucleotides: TGTGCCAGCAGTGCCCGTGGGCAGATCTATGGCTACACCTTC.

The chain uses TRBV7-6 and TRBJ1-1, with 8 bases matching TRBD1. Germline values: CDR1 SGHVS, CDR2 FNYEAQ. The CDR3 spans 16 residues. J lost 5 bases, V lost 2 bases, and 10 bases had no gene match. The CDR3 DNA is TGTGCCAGCAGCTTATCCGTAGCAGGGGGCTCAACTGAAGCTTTCTTT. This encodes CASSLSVAGGSTEAFF. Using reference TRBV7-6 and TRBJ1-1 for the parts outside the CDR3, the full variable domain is GAGVSQSPRYKVTKRGQDVALRCDPISGHVSLYWYRQALGQGPEFLTYFNYEAQQDKSGLPNDRFSAERPEGSISTLTIQRTEQRDSAMYRCASSLSVAGGSTEAFFGQGTRLTVV.